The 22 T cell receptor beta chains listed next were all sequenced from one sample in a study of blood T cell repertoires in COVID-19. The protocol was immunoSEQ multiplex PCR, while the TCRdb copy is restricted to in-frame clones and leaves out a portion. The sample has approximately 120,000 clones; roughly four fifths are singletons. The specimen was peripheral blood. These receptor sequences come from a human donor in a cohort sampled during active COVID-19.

The CDR3 loop is CASSTPLGQRYQETQYF. The CDR3, as DNA: TGTGCCAGCAGCACGCCGTTGGGACAGAGGTACCAAGAGACCCAGTACTTC. The chain combines TRBV7-2 with TRBJ2-5; 7 bases align to TRBD1. J gave up 0 bases and V 5 bases, and 12 bases lay outside the gene matches. The CDR3 extends over 17 amino acids. Germline lookup yields CDR1 SGHTA and CDR2 FQGNSA.

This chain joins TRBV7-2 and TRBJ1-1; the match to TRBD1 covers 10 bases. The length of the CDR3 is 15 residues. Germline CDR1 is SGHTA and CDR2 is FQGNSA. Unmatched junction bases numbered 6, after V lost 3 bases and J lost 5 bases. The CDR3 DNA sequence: TGTGCCAGCAGCTTTGGGACAGGGGTGAGAACTGAAGCTTTCTTT. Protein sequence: CASSFGTGVRTEAFF.

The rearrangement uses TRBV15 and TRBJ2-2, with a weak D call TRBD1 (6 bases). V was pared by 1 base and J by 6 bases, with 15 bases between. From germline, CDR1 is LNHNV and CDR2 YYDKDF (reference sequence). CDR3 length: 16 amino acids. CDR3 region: CATSRAKKTGSGELFF. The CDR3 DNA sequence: TGTGCCACCAGCAGAGCGAAAAAAACAGGGTCCGGGGAGCTGTTTTTT.

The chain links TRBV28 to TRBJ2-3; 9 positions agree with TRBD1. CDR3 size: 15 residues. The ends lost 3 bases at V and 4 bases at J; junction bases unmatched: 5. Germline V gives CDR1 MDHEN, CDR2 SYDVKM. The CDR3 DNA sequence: TGTGCCAGCAGTTTCGCGGGACAGGGTGCAGATACGCAGTATTTT. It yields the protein CASSFAGQGADTQYF.

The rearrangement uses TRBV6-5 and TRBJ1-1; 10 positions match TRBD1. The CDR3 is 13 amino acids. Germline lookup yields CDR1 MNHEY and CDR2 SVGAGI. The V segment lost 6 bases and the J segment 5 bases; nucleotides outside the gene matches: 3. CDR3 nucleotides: TGTGCCAGCAGGGGACAGGGGATGACTGAAGCTTTCTTT. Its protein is CASRGQGMTEAFF.

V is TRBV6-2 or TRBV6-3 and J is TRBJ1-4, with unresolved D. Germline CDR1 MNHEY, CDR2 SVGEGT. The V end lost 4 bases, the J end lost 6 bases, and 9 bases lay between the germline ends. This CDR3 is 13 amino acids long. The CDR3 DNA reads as TGTGCCAGCAGTTCGGAGAAGTATGAAAAACTGTTTTTT. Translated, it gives CASSSEKYEKLFF.

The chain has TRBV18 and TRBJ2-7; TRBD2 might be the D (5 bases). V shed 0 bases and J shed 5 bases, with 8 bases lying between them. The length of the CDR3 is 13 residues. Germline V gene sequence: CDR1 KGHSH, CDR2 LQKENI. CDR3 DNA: TGTGCCAGCTCACCACCGAAGGGAGACGAGCAGTACTTC. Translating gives CASSPPKGDEQYF.

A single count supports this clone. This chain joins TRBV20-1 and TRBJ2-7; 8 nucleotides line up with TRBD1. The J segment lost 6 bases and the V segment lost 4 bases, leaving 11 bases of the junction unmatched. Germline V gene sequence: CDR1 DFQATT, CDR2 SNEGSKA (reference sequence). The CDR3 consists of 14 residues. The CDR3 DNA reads TGCAGTGCTATTGAGACAGGGGTTTCGAGCGAGCAGTACTTC. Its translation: CSAIETGVSSEQYF.

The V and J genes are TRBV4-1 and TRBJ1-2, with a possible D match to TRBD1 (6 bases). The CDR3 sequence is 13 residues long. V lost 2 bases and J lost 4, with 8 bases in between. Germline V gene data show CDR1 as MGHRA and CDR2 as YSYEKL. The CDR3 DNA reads TGCGCCAGCAGCCAACAAGGGGGCTATGGCTACACCTTC. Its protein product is CASSQQGGYGYTF.

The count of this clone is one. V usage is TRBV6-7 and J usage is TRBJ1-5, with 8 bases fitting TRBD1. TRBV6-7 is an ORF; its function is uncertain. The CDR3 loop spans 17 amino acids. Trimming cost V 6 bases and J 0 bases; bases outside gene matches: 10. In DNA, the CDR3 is TGTGCCAGCAGCTGCAGGGGGCGTCGGTATAGCAATCAGCCCCAGCATTTT. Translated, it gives CASSCRGRRYSNQPQHF.

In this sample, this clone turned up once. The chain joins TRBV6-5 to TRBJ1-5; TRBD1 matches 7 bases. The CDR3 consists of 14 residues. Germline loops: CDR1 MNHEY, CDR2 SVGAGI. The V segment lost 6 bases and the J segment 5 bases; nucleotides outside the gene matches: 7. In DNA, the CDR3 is TGTGCCAGCAGCTCCCGGGACAGAGATCAGCCCCAGCATTTT. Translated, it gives CASSSRDRDQPQHF.

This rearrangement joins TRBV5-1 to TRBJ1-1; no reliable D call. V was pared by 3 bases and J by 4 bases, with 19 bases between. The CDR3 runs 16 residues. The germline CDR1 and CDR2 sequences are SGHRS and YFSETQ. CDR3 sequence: CASSSNVGGSSTEAFF. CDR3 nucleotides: TGCGCCAGCAGCTCCAATGTCGGAGGATCTAGCACTGAAGCTTTCTTT.

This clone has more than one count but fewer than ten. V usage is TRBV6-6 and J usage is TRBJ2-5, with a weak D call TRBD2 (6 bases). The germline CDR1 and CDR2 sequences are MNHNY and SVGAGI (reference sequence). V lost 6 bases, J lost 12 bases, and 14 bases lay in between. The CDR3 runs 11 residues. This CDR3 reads CASRAGTAEYF. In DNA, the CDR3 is TGTGCCAGCAGAGCCGGGACTGCGGAGTACTTC.

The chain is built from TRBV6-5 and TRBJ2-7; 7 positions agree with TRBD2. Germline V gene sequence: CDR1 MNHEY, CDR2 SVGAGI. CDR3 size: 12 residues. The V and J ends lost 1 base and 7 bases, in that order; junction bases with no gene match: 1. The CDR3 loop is CASSYWGGEQYF. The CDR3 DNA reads TGTGCCAGCAGTTACTGGGGGGGGGAGCAGTACTTC.

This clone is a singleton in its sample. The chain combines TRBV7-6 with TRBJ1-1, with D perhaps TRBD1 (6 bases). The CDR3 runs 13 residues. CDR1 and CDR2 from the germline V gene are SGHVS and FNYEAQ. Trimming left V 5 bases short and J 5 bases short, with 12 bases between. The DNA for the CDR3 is TGTGCCAGCAGCCAAGAGAGGGGGACTGAAGCTTTCTTT. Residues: CASSQERGTEAFF.

The CDR3 here is CASSEPLAGAYEQYF. The DNA for the CDR3 is TGTGCCAGCAGTGAACCTCTAGCGGGAGCCTACGAGCAGTACTTC. J is TRBJ2-7 and V is TRBV2; TRBD2 agrees at 10 bases. Looked up from germline, CDR1 is SNHLY and CDR2 is FYNNEI. The CDR3 spans 15 residues. V lost 2 bases and J lost 2; bases outside the gene matches: 3.

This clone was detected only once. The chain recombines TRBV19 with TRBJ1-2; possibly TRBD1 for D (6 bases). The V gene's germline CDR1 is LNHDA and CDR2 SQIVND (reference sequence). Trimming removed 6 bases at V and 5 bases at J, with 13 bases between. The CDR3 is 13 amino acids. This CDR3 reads CASSTGYGYGYTF. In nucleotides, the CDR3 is TGTGCCAGTAGCACAGGGTATGGGTATGGCTACACCTTC.

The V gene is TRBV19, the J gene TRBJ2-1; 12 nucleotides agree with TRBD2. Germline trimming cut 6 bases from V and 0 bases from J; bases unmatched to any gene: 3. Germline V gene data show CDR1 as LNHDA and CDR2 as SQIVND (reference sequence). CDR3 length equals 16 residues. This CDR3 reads CASSQTSGSSYNEQFF. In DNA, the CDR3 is TGTGCCAGTAGCCAGACTAGCGGGAGCTCCTACAATGAGCAGTTCTTC.

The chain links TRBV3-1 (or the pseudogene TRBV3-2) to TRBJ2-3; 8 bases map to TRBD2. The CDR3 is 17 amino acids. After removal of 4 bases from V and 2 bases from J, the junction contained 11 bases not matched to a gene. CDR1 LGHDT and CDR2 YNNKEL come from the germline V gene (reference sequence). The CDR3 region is CASSRLNLAGSTDTQYF. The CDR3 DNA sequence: TGTGCCAGCAGCCGCCTAAATCTAGCGGGTTCCACAGATACGCAGTATTTT.

The CDR3 DNA follows: TGTGCCAGCAGCCCGAGCTTAGCTCATGAAAAACTGTTTTTT. This codes for CASSPSLAHEKLFF. This sequence joins TRBV14 and TRBJ1-4; D call uncertain. CDR1 is SGHDN and CDR2 is FVKESK in the germline V gene. The CDR3 spans 14 residues. V shed 4 bases and J shed 6 bases, with 12 bases lying between them.

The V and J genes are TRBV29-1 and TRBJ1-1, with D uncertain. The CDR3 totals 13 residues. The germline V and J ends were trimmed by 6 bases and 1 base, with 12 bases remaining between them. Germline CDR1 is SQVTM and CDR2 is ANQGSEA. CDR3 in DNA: TGCAGCGTGACTATCGGAAGGAACACTGAAGCTTTCTTT. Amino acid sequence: CSVTIGRNTEAFF.

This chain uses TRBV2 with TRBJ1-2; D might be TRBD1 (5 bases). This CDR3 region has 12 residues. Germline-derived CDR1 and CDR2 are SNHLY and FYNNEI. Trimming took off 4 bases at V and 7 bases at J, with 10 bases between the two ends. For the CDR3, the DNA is TGTGCCAGCAGTGTCCAGGGCTCTGGCTACACCTTC. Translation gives CASSVQGSGYTF.